The sequence of this T cell receptor (beta chain) was determined in a study of T-cell reconstitution after alpha-beta-depleted transplantation in children. This CDR3 has 17 residues. Trimming removed 3 bases at V and 8 bases at J, with 23 bases between. Germline lookup yields CDR1 DFQATT and CDR2 SNEGSKA (reference sequence). This clonotype was found a few times. Preparation of the TCRbeta library used unique molecular identifiers. MiXCR was run by TCRdb on the PCR reads, yielding one entry per CDR3 protein. The sample yields some 550,000 distinct CDR3 sequences, approximately 22% seen once. The TCR originated in a boy younger than two who had a stem cell transplant for acute myeloid leukemia, so the T cells may come from the graft donor. Source: PBMCs, mostly from graft donor cells, taken 360 days after TCRalphabeta/CD19-depleted stem cell transplant. The chain is built from TRBV20-1 and TRBJ1-6; perhaps TRBD1 as D (6 bases). This chain's CDR3 is CSASRTAGGASYSPLHF. For the CDR3, the DNA is TGCAGTGCTAGCCGGACGGCTGGGGGGGCCTCTTATTCACCCCTCCACTTT.